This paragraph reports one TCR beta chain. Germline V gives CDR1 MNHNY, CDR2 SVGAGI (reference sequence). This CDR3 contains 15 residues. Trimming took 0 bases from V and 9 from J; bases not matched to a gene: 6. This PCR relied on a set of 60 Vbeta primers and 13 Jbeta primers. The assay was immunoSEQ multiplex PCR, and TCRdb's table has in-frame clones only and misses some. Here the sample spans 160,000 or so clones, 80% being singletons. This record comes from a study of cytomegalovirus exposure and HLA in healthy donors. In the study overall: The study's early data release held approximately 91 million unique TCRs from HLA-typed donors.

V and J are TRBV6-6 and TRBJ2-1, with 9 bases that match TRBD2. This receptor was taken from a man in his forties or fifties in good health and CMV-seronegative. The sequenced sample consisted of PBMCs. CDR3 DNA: TGTGCCAGCAGTTACTCGAACCTAGCGGGACCTGAGCAGTTCTTC. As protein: CASSYSNLAGPEQFF.